Listed below are T cell receptor beta chains from one sample, sequenced in a study of cytomegalovirus exposure and HLA in healthy donors. Here immunoSEQ multiplex PCR was the method, and the copy in TCRdb shows in-frame clones only, minus some. The data show approximately 37,000 clones, 82% seen once. Material for sequencing was PBMCs. The receptors come from a woman aged 18-35 years in good health and CMV-seropositive. CDR3s include the opening cysteine and the closing phenylalanine or tryptophan. Each record gives: V gene, CDR3 protein.

TRBV7-9 CASSLVPGTGSYEQYF
TRBV4-1 CASSQRTGDSGYTF
TRBV18 CASSLGRVSNQPQHF
TRBV11-3 CASSLAGEWETQYF
TRBV28 CASRPTGVRNEQFF
TRBV9 CASSVEAGALYEQYF
TRBV9 CASSLTPEGGYTF
TRBV6-6 CASRGGAGGSYEQYF
TRBV6-4 CASSEQAGVDTQYF
TRBV5-1 CASIQDTSSYEQYF
TRBV11-2 CASSSPRGAHEQYF
TRBV27 CASSLTGEQPQHF
TRBV6-1 CASSEAGRWPYGYTF
TRBV23-1 CASSQFQGPTTGYTF
TRBV30 CAWRRQGNTEAFF
TRBV18 CASSPPLGDTIYF
TRBV30 CAWSVGGAYNEQFF